This T cell receptor (beta chain) was profiled in a study of human T cells and chemical hapten exposure. Individual cDNA molecules in this library carried unique molecular identifiers. TCRdb used MiXCR to reprocess the reads, holding one entry per CDR3 protein. The sample has around 120,000 distinct CDR3 sequences, approximately 9.3% seen once. Researchers extracted total RNA from unfractionated whole blood. The CDR3 runs to 15 residues. The germline V gene has CDR1 SGHTA and CDR2 FQGNSA. V was trimmed by 5 bases and J by 11 bases, leaving 24 bases between them. There are many counts of this clonotype.

V and J are TRBV7-2 and TRBJ1-1; D remains ambiguous. The sequenced sample consisted of whole blood. This clonotype originated in a human donor in good health. Some clones in this sample may be carry-over from other donors' samples. The CDR3 bases are TGTGCCAGCAGCCGCCGACCGCGGGGAGACGACGGGGCTTTCTTT. This encodes CASSRRPRGDDGAFF.